Here is one T cell receptor (beta chain) with its context. Its antigen is unknown. Using its own MiXCR run on the 5' RACE reads, TCRdb lists one record per CDR3 protein. The table includes 550,000 to 600,000 distinct CDR3 sequences, about a fifth detected once. V lost 1 base to trimming and J lost 9 bases, with 13 bases between them. The CDR3 totals 15 residues. Germline V gives CDR1 MGHRA, CDR2 YSYEKL. This specimen belongs to a study of T-cell memory formation after mild COVID-19. Whole-study findings and limits: Confirmation of SARS-CoV-2 specificity was lacking for second-wave clones peaking day 37.

The chain joins TRBV4-1 to TRBJ1-6; D unclear. This sequence originates from an adult woman who had mild COVID-19 (a few samples of this study predate the infection). Cell type and time point are not known. Sample: PBMCs or a T cell subset sorted from them (not recorded which). CDR3 sequence (DNA): TGCGCCAGCAGCCAAGTAGGAGGGCGTCGTTCACCCCTCCACTTT. It specifies CASSQVGGRRSPLHF.